Detailed here is one TCR beta chain. Germline V gene lookup returns CDR1 GTSNPN and CDR2 SVGIG (reference sequence). This CDR3 contains 14 residues. Trimming removed 2 bases from V and 9 bases from J; junction bases left unmatched: 6. The data were taken from a study of blood T cell repertoires in COVID-19. The overall study: Sites across the United States, Italy and Spain contributed samples from acute and convalescent COVID-19. T cells, B-cell-depleted T cells, or PBMCs supplied cDNA or gDNA.

Only in-frame clones appear in the TCRdb table, and some are missing; sequencing was by immunoSEQ multiplex PCR. The data show 270,000 or so clones, about 85% seen once. Participants were aged 18 to 89 years from 20 to 30 US areas. The chain has TRBV30 and TRBJ1-6, with TRBD1 matching 8 bases. The receptor comes from a woman between 50 and 59 years old who had been exposed to COVID-19. Material for sequencing was PBMCs or T cells enriched from blood (not recorded which). This CDR3 reads CAWSSGQGGSPLHF. The CDR3 bases are TGTGCCTGGAGTAGCGGACAGGGTGGTTCACCCCTCCACTTT.